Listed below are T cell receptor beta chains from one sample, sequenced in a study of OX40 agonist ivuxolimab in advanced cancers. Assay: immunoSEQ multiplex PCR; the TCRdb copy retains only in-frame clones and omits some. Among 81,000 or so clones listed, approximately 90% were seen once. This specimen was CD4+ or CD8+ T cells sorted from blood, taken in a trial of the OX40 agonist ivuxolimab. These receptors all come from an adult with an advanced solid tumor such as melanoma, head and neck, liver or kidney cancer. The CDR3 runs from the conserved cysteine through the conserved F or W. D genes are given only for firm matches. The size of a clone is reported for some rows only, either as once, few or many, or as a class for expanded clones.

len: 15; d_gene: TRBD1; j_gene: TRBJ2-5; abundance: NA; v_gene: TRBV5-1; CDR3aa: CASTVNQDRGETQYF; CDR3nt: TGCGCCAGCACCGTTAATCAAGACAGGGGAGAGACCCAGTACTTC
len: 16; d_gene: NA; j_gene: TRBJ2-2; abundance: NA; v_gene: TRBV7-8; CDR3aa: CASSLSRPGRTGELFF; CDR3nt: TGTGCCAGCAGCTTATCCCGCCCGGGTCGCACCGGGGAGCTGTTTTTT
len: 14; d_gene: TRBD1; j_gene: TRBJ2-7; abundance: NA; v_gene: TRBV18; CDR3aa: CASSSGTGRGEQYF; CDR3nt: TGTGCCAGCTCGTCGGGGACAGGGAGAGGGGAGCAGTACTTC
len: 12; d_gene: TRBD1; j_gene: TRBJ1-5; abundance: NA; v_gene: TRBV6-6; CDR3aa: CASSNRDSPRDF; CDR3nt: TGTGCCAGCAGTAACCGGGACAGCCCTCGTGATTTT
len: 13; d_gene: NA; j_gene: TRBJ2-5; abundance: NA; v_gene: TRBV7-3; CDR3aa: CASSPSGGAAQYF; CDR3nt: TGTGCCAGCAGCCCAAGTGGGGGGGCCGCCCAGTACTTC
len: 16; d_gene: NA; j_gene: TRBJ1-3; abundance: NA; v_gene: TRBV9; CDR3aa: CASSVRPASSGNTIYF; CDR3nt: TGTGCCAGCAGCGTAAGACCAGCTAGCTCTGGAAACACCATATATTTT
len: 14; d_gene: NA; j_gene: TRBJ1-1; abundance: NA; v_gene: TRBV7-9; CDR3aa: CASSLVGDRTEAFF; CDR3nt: TGTGCCAGCAGCTTAGTCGGGGATCGGACTGAAGCTTTCTTT
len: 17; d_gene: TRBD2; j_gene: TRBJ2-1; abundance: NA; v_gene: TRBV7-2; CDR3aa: CASSRGSGGAPYNEQFF; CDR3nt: TGTGCCAGCAGCCGAGGTAGCGGGGGGGCCCCCTACAATGAGCAGTTCTTC
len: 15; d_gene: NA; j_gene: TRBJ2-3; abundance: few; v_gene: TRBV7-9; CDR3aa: CASSQGDSSTDTQYF; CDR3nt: TGTGCCAGCTCCCAGGGGGACTCCAGCACAGATACGCAGTATTTT
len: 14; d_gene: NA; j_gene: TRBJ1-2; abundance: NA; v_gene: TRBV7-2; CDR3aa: CASSPRGQTYGYTF; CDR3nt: TGTGCCAGCAGCCCAAGGGGACAAACCTATGGCTACACCTTC
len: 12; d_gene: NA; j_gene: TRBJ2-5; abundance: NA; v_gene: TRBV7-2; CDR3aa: CASSDLGRTQYF; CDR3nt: TGTGCCAGCAGCGACCTCGGGAGGACCCAGTACTTC
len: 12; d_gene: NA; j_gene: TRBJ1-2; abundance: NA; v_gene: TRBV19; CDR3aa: CASRRTAYGYTF; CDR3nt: TGTGCCAGTAGACGGACGGCTTATGGCTACACCTTC
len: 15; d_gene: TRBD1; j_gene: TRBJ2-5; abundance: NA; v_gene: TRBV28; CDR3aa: CASSLITGGQETQYF; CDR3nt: TGTGCCAGCAGCCTGATCACAGGGGGGCAAGAGACCCAGTACTTC
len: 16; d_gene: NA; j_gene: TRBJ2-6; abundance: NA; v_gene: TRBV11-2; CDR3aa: CASSLGILPGANVLTF; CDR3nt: TGTGCCAGCAGCTTGGGGATTCTCCCTGGGGCCAACGTCCTGACTTTC
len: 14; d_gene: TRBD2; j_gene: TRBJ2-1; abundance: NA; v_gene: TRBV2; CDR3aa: CASSRGRGGNEQFF; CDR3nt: TGTGCCAGCAGTCGCGGACGGGGGGGGAATGAGCAGTTCTTC
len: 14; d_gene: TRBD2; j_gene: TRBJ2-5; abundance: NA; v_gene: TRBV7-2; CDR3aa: CASSSAGVQETQYF; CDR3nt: TGTGCCAGCAGCTCAGCGGGGGTCCAAGAGACCCAGTACTTC
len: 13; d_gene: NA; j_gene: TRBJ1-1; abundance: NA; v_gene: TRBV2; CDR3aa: CASSGETETEAFF; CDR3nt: TGTGCCAGCAGTGGAGAAACCGAAACTGAAGCTTTCTTT
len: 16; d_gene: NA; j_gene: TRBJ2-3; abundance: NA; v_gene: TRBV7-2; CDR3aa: CASSQYGTSRTDTQYF; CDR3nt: TGTGCCAGCAGCCAGTACGGGACGTCAAGGACAGATACGCAGTATTTT
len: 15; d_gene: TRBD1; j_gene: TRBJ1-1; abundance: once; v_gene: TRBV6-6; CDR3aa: CASRDTGGANTEAFF; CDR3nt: TGTGCCAGCAGGGATACAGGGGGCGCTAACACTGAAGCTTTCTTT
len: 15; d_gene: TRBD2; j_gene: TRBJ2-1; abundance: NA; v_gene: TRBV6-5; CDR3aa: CASSLAGGEFNEQFF; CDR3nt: TGTGCCAGCAGTTTAGCGGGGGGAGAGTTCAATGAGCAGTTCTTC
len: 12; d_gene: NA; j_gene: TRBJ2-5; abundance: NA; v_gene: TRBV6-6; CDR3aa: CASYAGGETQYF; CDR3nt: TGTGCCAGCTACGCAGGGGGGGAGACCCAGTACTTC
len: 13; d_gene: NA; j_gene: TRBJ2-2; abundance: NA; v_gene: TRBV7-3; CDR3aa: CASSLDTTGELFF; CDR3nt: TGTGCCAGCAGCTTAGACACGACCGGGGAGCTGTTTTTT
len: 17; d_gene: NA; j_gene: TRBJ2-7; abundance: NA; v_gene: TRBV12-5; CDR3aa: CASGLVLGSTSMGEQYF; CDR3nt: TGTGCTAGTGGTTTGGTACTCGGGAGCACCTCAATGGGCGAGCAGTACTTC
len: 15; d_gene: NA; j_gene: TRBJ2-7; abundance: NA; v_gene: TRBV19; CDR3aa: CASSTRAGGSYEQYF; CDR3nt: TGTGCCAGTAGTACTCGGGCAGGAGGGAGCTACGAGCAGTACTTC
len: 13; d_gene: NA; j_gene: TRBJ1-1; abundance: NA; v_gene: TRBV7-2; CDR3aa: CASSLRIRAEAFF; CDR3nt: TGTGCCAGCAGCTTAAGAATCAGGGCTGAAGCTTTCTTT
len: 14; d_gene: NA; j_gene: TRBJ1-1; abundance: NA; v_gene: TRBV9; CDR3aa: CASSVGRENTEAFF; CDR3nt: TGTGCCAGCAGCGTAGGCAGGGAGAACACTGAAGCTTTCTTT
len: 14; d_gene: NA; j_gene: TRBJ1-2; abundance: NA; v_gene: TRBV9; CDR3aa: CASSVVPLGYGYTF; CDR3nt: TGTGCCAGCAGCGTAGTCCCGCTAGGCTATGGCTACACCTTC
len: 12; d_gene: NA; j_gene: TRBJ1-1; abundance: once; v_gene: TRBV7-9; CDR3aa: CASSRQVTEAFF; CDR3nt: TGTGCCAGCAGCCGACAGGTCACTGAAGCTTTCTTT
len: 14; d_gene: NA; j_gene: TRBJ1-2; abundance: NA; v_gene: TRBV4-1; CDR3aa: CASDNGGRSYGYTF; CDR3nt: TGCGCCAGCGATAATGGGGGCAGGAGCTATGGCTACACCTTC
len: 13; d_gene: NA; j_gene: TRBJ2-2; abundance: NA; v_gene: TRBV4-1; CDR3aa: CASSQDPGRELFF; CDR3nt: TGCGCCAGCAGCCAAGATCCCGGGAGGGAGCTGTTTTTT
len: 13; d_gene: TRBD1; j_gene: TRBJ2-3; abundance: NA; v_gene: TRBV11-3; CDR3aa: CASGDRGTDTQYF; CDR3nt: TGTGCCAGCGGAGACAGGGGAACTGATACGCAGTATTTT
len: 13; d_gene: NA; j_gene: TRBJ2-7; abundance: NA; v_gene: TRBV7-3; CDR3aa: CASSLGNSYEQYF; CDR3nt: TGTGCCAGCAGCCTAGGGAACTCCTACGAGCAGTACTTC
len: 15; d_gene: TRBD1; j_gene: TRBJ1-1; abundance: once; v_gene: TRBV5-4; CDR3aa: CASSFAGTGHTEAFF; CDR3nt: TGTGCCAGCAGCTTTGCAGGGACAGGGCACACTGAAGCTTTCTTT
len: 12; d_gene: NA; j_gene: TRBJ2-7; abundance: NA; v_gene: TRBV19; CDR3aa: CASSSGSYEQYF; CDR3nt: TGTGCCAGTAGTTCAGGCTCCTACGAGCAGTACTTC
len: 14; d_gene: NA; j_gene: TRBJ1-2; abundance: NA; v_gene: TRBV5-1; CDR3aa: CASTNSQGSGGYTF; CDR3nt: TGCGCCAGCACAAATTCACAGGGATCTGGTGGCTACACCTTC
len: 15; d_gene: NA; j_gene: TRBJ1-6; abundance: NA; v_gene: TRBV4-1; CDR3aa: CASSHGEGVNSPLHF; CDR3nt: TGCGCCAGCAGCCACGGAGAGGGGGTGAATTCACCCCTCCACTTT
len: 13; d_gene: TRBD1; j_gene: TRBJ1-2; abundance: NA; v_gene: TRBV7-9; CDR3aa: CASSDWTGHGYTF; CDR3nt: TGTGCCAGCAGCGATTGGACAGGGCATGGCTACACCTTC
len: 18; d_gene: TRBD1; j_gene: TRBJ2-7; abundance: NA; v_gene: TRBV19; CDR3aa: CASSMRTPGQGSSYEQYF; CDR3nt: TGTGCCAGTAGTATGCGGACGCCGGGACAGGGGAGCTCCTACGAGCAGTACTTC
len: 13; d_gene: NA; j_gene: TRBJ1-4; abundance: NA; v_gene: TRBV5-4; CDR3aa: CASRDGLNEKLFF; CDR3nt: TGTGCCAGCAGGGACGGACTTAATGAAAAACTGTTTTTT
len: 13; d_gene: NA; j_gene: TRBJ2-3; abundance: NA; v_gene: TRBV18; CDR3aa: CASSRDQGDTQYF; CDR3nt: TGTGCCAGCTCGAGGGACCAGGGGGATACGCAGTATTTT
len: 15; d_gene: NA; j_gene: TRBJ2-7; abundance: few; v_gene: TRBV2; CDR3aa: CASRKNTGETYEQYF; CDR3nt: TGTGCCAGCAGGAAAAACACCGGGGAAACCTACGAGCAGTACTTC
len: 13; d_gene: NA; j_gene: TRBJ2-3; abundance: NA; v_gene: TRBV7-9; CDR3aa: CASSLVGTDTQYF; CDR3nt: TGTGCCAGCAGCTTAGTCGGGACAGATACGCAGTATTTT
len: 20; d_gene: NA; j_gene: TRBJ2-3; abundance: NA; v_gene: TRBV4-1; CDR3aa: CASSRVLWGDTKLNTDTQYF; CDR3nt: TGCGCCAGCAGCCGCGTTCTCTGGGGGGACACCAAACTAAACACAGATACGCAGTATTTT
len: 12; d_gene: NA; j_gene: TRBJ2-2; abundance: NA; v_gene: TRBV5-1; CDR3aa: CASSLAFGELFF; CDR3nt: TGCGCCAGCAGCTTGGCTTTCGGGGAGCTGTTTTTT
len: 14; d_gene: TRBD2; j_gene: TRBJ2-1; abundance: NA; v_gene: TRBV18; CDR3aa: CASSPQWGGNEQFF; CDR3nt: TGTGCCAGCTCACCGCAGTGGGGGGGGAATGAGCAGTTCTTC
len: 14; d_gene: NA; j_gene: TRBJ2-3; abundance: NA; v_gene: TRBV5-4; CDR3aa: CASSEGGGQDTQYF; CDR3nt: TGTGCCAGCAGCGAGGGGGGGGGCCAAGATACGCAGTATTTT
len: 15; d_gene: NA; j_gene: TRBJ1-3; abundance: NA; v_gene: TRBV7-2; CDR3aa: CASSLASATGNTIYF; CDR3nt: TGTGCCAGCAGCTTGGCCTCGGCAACTGGAAACACCATATATTTT
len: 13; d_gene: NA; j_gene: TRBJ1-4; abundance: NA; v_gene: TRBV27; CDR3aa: CASSSLSGEKLFF; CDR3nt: TGTGCCAGCAGTTCCTTAAGCGGTGAAAAACTGTTTTTT
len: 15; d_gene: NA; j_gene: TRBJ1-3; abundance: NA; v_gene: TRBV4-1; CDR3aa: CASSQDASEGNTIYF; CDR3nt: TGCGCCAGCAGCCAAGATGCGTCGGAGGGAAACACCATATATTTT
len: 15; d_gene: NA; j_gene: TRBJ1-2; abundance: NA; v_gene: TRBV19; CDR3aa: CASRPLQTPSYGYTF; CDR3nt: TGTGCCAGTAGGCCCCTCCAAACACCATCCTATGGCTACACCTTC
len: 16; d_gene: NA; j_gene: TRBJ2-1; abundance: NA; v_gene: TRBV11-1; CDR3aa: CASTDTRGHQGNEQFF; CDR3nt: TGTGCCAGCACAGACACAAGGGGACACCAGGGGAATGAGCAGTTCTTC
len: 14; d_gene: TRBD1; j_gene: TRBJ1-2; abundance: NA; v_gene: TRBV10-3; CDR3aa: CAISLGQASYGYTF; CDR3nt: TGTGCCATCAGCCTCGGACAGGCGAGCTATGGCTACACCTTC
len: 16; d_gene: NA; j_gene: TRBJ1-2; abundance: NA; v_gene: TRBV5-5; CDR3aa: CASSLGRQRLNYGYTF; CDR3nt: TGTGCCAGCAGCTTGGGGCGACAGCGTCTTAACTATGGCTACACCTTC
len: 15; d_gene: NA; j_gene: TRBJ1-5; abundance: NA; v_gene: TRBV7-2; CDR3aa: CASSLEGQFNQPQHF; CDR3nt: TGTGCCAGCAGCTTAGAGGGCCAATTTAATCAGCCCCAGCATTTT